This entry concerns a single T cell receptor beta chain. After removal of 1 base from V and 8 bases from J, the junction contained 7 bases not matched to a gene. The CDR3 loop spans 14 amino acids. The germline V gene encodes CDR1 SGHAT and CDR2 FQNNGV. The sample is drawn from a study of blood T cell repertoires in COVID-19. In the study overall: Sources were T cells, B-cell-depleted T cells, or PBMCs; the material itself was cDNA or gDNA.

TCRdb's copy holds only in-frame clones and misses some; the assay was immunoSEQ multiplex PCR. The sample yields about 220,000 clones, roughly 90% seen once. The source of this sequence is a woman aged 25-40 years with acute COVID-19. The chain combines TRBV11-2 with TRBJ1-1, with TRBD1 identical over 7 bases. The sample taken for sequencing was PBMCs or T cells enriched from blood (not recorded which). In DNA form, the CDR3 reads TGTGCCAGCAGCTTAGTTGGGGACAGTGGAGAAGCTTTCTTT. This sequence encodes CASSLVGDSGEAFF.